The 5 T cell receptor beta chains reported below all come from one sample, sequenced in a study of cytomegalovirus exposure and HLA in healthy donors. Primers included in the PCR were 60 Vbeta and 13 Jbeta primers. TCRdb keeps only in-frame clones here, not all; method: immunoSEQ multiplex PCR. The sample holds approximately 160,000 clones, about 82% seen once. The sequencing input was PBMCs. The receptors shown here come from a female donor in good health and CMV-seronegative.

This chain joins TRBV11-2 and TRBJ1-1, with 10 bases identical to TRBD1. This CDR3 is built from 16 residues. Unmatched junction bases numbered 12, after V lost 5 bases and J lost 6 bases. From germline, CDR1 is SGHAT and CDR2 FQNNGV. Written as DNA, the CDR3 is TGTGCCAGCAGCCCCCGGACAGGGGGTATTTCACCTGAAGCTTTCTTT. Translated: CASSPRTGGISPEAFF.

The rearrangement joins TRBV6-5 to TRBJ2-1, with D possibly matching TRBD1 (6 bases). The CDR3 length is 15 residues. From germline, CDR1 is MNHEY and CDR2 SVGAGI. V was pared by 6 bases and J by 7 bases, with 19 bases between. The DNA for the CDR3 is TGTGCCAGCAGGCCCGGACAGCTTAAAAAAAATGAGCAGTTCTTC. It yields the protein CASRPGQLKKNEQFF.

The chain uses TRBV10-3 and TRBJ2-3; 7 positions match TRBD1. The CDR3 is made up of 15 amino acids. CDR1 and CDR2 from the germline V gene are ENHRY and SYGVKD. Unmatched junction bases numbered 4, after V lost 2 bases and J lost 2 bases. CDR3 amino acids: CAISENRGDTDTQYF. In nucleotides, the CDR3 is TGTGCCATCAGTGAGAACAGGGGAGACACAGATACGCAGTATTTT.

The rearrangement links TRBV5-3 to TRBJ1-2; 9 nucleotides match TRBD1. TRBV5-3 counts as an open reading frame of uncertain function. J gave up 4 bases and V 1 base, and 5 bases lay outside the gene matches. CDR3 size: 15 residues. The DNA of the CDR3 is TGTGCCAGAAGCTTGTTGGGACAGGGATTCTATGGCTACACCTTC. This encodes CARSLLGQGFYGYTF.

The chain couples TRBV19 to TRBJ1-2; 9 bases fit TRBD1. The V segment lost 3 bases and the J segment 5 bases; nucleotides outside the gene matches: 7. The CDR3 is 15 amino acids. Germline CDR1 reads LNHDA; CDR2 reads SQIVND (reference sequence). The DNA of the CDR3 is TGTGCCAGTAGTATTGAATCGACAGGGGGGTATGGCTACACCTTC. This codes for CASSIESTGGYGYTF.